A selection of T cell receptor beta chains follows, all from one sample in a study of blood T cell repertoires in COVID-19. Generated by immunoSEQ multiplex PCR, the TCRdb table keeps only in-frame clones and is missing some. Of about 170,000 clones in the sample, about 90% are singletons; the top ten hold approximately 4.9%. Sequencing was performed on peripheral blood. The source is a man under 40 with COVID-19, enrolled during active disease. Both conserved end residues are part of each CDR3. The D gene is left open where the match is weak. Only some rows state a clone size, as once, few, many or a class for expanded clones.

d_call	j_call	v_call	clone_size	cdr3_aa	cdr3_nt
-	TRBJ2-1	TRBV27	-	CASSLAGTEQFF	TGTGCCAGCAGTTTAGCGGGCACTGAGCAGTTCTTC
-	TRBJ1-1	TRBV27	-	CASSPLRGTEAFF	TGTGCCAGCAGTCCACTCCGCGGGACTGAAGCTTTCTTT
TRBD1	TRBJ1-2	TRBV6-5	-	CASSYGTGQSYGYTF	TGTGCCAGCAGTTATGGGACAGGACAGAGCTATGGCTACACCTTC
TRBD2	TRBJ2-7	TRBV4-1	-	CASSHQLAGELEQYF	TGCGCCAGCAGCCACCAACTAGCGGGAGAACTCGAGCAGTACTTC
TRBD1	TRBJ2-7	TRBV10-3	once	CATTGQGYTYEQYF	TGTGCCACCACTGGACAGGGGTATACCTACGAGCAGTACTTC
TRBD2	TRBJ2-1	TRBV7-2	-	CASSYSGGPYNEQFF	TGTGCCAGCAGCTACAGCGGGGGTCCGTACAATGAGCAGTTCTTC
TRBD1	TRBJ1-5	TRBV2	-	CASSPRGRGQPQHF	TGTGCCAGCAGTCCCAGGGGGCGCGGACAGCCCCAGCATTTT
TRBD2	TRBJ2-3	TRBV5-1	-	CASSLRTSGRLTDTQYF	TGCGCCAGCAGCCTTCGAACTAGCGGGAGGCTCACAGATACGCAGTATTTT
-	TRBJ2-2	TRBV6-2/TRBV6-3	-	CASSYSRQWNTGELFF	TGTGCCAGCAGTTACTCGAGACAGTGGAACACCGGGGAGCTGTTTTTT
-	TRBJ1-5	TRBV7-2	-	CASSSTWNQPQHF	TGTGCCAGCAGCTCCACATGGAATCAGCCCCAGCATTTT
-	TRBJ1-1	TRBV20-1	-	CSASPSNTEAFF	TGCAGTGCTAGTCCGTCCAACACTGAAGCTTTCTTT
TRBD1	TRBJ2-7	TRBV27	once	CASSLDRGRDNEQYF	TGTGCCAGCAGTCTCGACAGGGGGCGGGACAACGAGCAGTACTTC
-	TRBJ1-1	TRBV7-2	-	CASSLLGGMNTEAFF	TGTGCCAGCAGCTTATTGGGGGGTATGAACACTGAAGCTTTCTTT